This T cell receptor beta chain comes out of a study of PD-1 blockade in classical Hodgkin lymphoma. Data came from immunoSEQ multiplex PCR; TCRdb stores just in-frame clones and leaves some out. The sample lists fewer than 15,000 clones; roughly three quarters were seen once. About this clone itself: Its target is not known.

Relapse after autologous stem cell transplantation occurred in every patient, and brentuximab vedotin exposure varied. Thawed PBMCs supplied CD8+ T cells via magnetic negative selection. Study results and caveats: Prior therapy or disease activity may underlie the repertoire differences, whose causes remain undefined.

This clonotype originated in a human donor with classical Hodgkin lymphoma. This material consisted of CD8+ T cells from blood, taken at baseline.

The CDR3 nucleotides are TGTGCCATCGGGACAGAGAACACTGAAGCTTTCTTT. It translates to CAIGTENTEAFF. The V call is TRBV10-3, the J call TRBJ1-1; the match to TRBD1 covers 7 bases. The V gene's germline CDR1 is ENHRY and CDR2 SYGVKD. V was clipped by 8 bases and J by 1 base; unmatched bases: 1. The CDR3 covers 12 residues.